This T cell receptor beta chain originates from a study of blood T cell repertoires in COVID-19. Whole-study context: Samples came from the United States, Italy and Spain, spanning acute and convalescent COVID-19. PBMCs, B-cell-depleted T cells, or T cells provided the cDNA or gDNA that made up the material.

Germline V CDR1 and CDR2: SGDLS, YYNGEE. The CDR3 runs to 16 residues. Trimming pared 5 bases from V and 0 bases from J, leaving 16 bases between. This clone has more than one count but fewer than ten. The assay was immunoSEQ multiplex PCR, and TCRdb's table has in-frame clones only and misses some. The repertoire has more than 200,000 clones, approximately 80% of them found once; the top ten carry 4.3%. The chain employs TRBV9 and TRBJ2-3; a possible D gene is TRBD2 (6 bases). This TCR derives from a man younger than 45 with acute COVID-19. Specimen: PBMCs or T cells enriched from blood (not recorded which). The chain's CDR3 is CASSGGSLISTDTQYF. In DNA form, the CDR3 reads TGTGCCAGCAGTGGAGGGTCTCTAATTAGCACAGATACGCAGTATTTT.